This entry lists 17 T cell receptor beta chains sequenced from one sample in a study of Graves' ophthalmopathy and Graves' hyperthyroidism. RNA transcripts were the source from which TCR beta CDR3 regions were amplified. Following a first-round RT-PCR that used HTBI primers, a second-round multiplex PCR was carried out. TCRdb itself ran the multiplex PCR reads through MiXCR, one entry per CDR3 protein. Of approximately 1.2 million distinct CDR3 sequences listed, about 38% are singletons. Sequencing was done on a sample of peripheral blood or thyroid tissue (not recorded which). These receptors originate from an adult man with Graves' hyperthyroidism.

The CDR3 is CASSEFPGLSEKLFF. CDR3 sequence (DNA): TGTGCCAGCAGTGAATTCCCGGGGCTAAGTGAAAAACTGTTTTTT. This chain uses TRBV25-1 with TRBJ1-4; tentative D call: TRBD1 (5 bases). CDR3 length: 15 amino acids. Looked up from germline, CDR1 is MGHDK and CDR2 is SYGVNS. The V and J ends lost 1 base and 7 bases respectively, with 13 bases between them.

The V gene is TRBV4-3, the J gene TRBJ2-7; TRBD2 agrees at 11 bases. The V segment lost 3 bases and the J segment 3 bases; nucleotides outside the gene matches: 13. Germline V CDR1 and CDR2: LGHNA, YSLEER. The CDR3 consists of 18 residues. This CDR3 reads CASSQSLTSGGSSYEQYF. The CDR3 DNA sequence: TGCGCCAGCAGCCAGTCCCTAACTAGCGGGGGAAGTAGCTACGAGCAGTACTTC.

Many counts were recorded for this clonotype. This chain uses TRBV16 with TRBJ1-5; no clear D. CDR1 is KGHSY and CDR2 is FQNENV in the germline V gene. V was clipped by 3 bases and J by 3 bases, with 6 bases between them. CDR3 length: 13 residues. CDR3 sequence (DNA): TGTGCCAGCAGCCAGCAGGCCAATCAGCCCCAGCATTTT. As protein: CASSQQANQPQHF.

This clonotype was seen repeatedly, ten times or more. The V call is TRBV19, the J call TRBJ2-7; 8 bases map to TRBD1. Germline loops: CDR1 LNHDA, CDR2 SQIVND (reference sequence). Trimming cost V 5 bases and J 3 bases; bases outside gene matches: 6. The length of the CDR3 is 14 residues. CDR3 sequence: CASSGDRGFYEQYF. The CDR3 DNA reads TGTGCCAGTAGTGGCGACAGGGGTTTCTACGAGCAGTACTTC.

The V gene is TRBV29-1, the J gene TRBJ1-3; possible D gene TRBD1, 6 bases. Looked up from germline, CDR1 is SQVTM and CDR2 is ANQGSEA. The CDR3 totals 13 residues. Trimming removed 4 bases from V and 2 bases from J, with 9 bases in between. This chain's CDR3 is CSVGRGPGNTIYF. The CDR3 DNA sequence: TGCAGCGTTGGTCGGGGGCCTGGAAACACCATATATTTT. Full variable domain (missing parts from reference TRBV29-1 and TRBJ1-3): SAVISQKPSRDICQRGTSLTIQCQVDSQVTMMFWYRQQPGQSLTLIATANQGSEATYESGFVIDKFPISRPNLTFSTLTVSNMSPEDSSIYLCSVGRGPGNTIYFGEGSWLTVV.

The rearrangement links TRBV4-1 to TRBJ1-5, with D possibly TRBD1 on 6 matching bases. The CDR3 consists of 14 residues. Germline V gives CDR1 MGHRA, CDR2 YSYEKL. Trimming shortened V by 0 bases and J by 7 bases, and 10 bases separated the two germline ends. The CDR3: CASSQEQGRQPQHF. In nucleotides, the CDR3 is TGCGCCAGCAGCCAAGAACAGGGACGCCAGCCCCAGCATTTT.

V gene TRBV7-3 combines with J gene TRBJ2-7; D is possibly TRBD2 (5 bases). CDR1 SGHTA and CDR2 FQGTGA come from the germline V gene. CDR3 length equals 16 residues. Trimming left V 2 bases short and J 2 bases short, with 16 bases between. This chain's CDR3 is CASSLRPPPGTYEQYF. The CDR3 region has the DNA TGTGCCAGCAGCTTACGCCCCCCCCCCGGGACCTACGAGCAGTACTTC. The variable domain in full, completed from reference TRBV7-3 and TRBJ2-7, reads GAGVSQTPSNKVTEKGKYVELRCDPISGHTALYWYRQSLGQGPEFLIYFQGTGAADDSGLPNDRFFAVRPEGSVSTLKIQRTERGDSAVYLCASSLRPPPGTYEQYFGPGTRLTVT.

The chain employs TRBV10-2 and TRBJ2-7; unclear D gene. The CDR3 totals 14 residues. From germline, CDR1 is WSHSY and CDR2 SAAADI. V lost 3 bases to trimming and J lost 3 bases, with 12 bases between them. The CDR3 nucleotides read TGCGCCAGCAGTGATGACGATATAGGCTACGAGCAGTACTTC. Translating it yields CASSDDDIGYEQYF.

There are many counts of this clonotype. The J gene is TRBJ1-6, the V gene TRBV2; D possibly corresponds to TRBD1 (5 bases). The CDR3 has 15 amino acids. The germline V gene encodes CDR1 SNHLY and CDR2 FYNNEI. V lost 7 bases and J 3 bases, leaving 13 bases between the germline ends. The CDR3, as DNA: TGTGCCAGCAAATTCATGGACATCTATAATTCACCCCTCCACTTT. Translated, it gives CASKFMDIYNSPLHF. The variable domain in full, completed from reference TRBV2 and TRBJ1-6, reads EPEVTQTPSHQVTQMGQEVILRCVPISNHLYFYWYRQILGQKVEFLVSFYNNEISEKSEIFDDQFSVERPDGSNFTLKIRSTKLEDSAMYFCASKFMDIYNSPLHFGNGTRLTVT.

This clonotype has only a few counts. This rearrangement joins TRBV5-8 to TRBJ1-4; tentatively, D is TRBD1 (6 bases). CDR3 length equals 16 residues. V gave up 4 bases and J gave up 6 bases, with 19 bases separating them. CDR1 is SGHTS and CDR2 is YDEGEE in the germline V gene. In DNA, the CDR3 is TGTGCCAGCAGCGGACACCCACAGGGCGGGGATGAAAAACTGTTTTTT. Translation: CASSGHPQGGDEKLFF.

The chain couples TRBV28 to TRBJ2-7; either TRBD1 or TRBD2 may fit D (6 bases each). Germline V gene sequence: CDR1 MDHEN, CDR2 SYDVKM. CDR3 size: 16 residues. Trimming removed 5 bases from V and 6 bases from J, with 23 bases in between. CDR3 sequence (DNA): TGTGCCAGCAGTCTAGGTCCGGGGGCAGGGGCTCGCGAGCAGTACTTC. Encoded protein: CASSLGPGAGAREQYF.

There are a few counts of this clonotype. The chain has TRBV2 and TRBJ2-5; weak D call: TRBD2 (5 bases). The CDR3 loop spans 16 amino acids. Germline-derived CDR1 and CDR2 are SNHLY and FYNNEI. Trimming removed 6 bases at V and 9 bases at J, with 26 bases between. For the CDR3, the DNA is TGTGCCAGCAGCGACCCACAACTAGGCCGCGGTGAGGCCCAGTACTTC. It encodes CASSDPQLGRGEAQYF.

This rearrangement joins TRBV7-3 to TRBJ1-3; D call uncertain. V lost 0 bases to trimming and J lost 0 bases, with 18 bases between them. Germline V gives CDR1 SGHTA, CDR2 FQGTGA. This CDR3 region has 19 residues. CDR3 sequence reads: CASSLTFRATVYSGNTIYF. The CDR3 DNA sequence: TGTGCCAGCAGCTTAACGTTTAGGGCAACTGTCTACTCTGGAAACACCATATATTTT.

Comment on this clonotype: Since a much larger clone is just one base distant, this may be a read error. V and J are TRBV7-2 and TRBJ2-7, with D unresolved. This CDR3 is 14 amino acids long. Germline values: CDR1 SGHTA, CDR2 FQGNSA. CDR3 region: CANSTSGPLYEQYF. The CDR3 DNA is TGTGCCAACAGCACCTCGGGCCCTCTTTACGAGCAGTACTTC. Based on the CDR3 plus reference TRBV7-2 and TRBJ2-7, the full variable domain is GAGVSQSPSNKVTEKGKDVELRCDPISGHTALYWYRQSLGQGLEFLIYFQGNSAPDKSGLPSDRFSAERTGGSVSTLTIQRTQQEDSAVYLCANSTSGPLYEQYFGPGTRLTVT.

This clonotype was recorded a few times. The chain is built from TRBV7-6 and TRBJ2-3, with D unclear. Trimming removed 4 bases from V and 3 bases from J, with 8 bases in between. CDR3 length: 13 residues. CDR1 and CDR2 from the germline V gene are SGHVS and FNYEAQ. The CDR3 region is CASSSTTTDTQYF. The CDR3 nucleotides read TGTGCCAGCAGCTCTACTACGACAGATACGCAGTATTTT. The full variable domain, in which reference TRBV7-6 and TRBJ2-3 provide the parts outside the CDR3, is GAGVSQSPRYKVTKRGQDVALRCDPISGHVSLYWYRQALGQGPEFLTYFNYEAQQDKSGLPNDRFSAERPEGSISTLTIQRTEQRDSAMYRCASSSTTTDTQYFGPGTRLTVL.

In this sample, this clonotype turned up many times. This sequence joins TRBV5-1 and TRBJ1-4; D unclear. The CDR3 spans 14 residues. Trimming removed 6 bases at V and 0 bases at J, with 9 bases between. CDR1 is SGHRS, CDR2 YFSETQ, per germline. The DNA for the CDR3 is TGCGCCAGCACTATTGGCCCAACTAATGAAAAACTGTTTTTT. Translation gives CASTIGPTNEKLFF.

At least ten counts were recorded for this clonotype. V is TRBV9 and J is TRBJ2-5, with 7 bases fitting TRBD2. Per the germline V gene, CDR1 is SGDLS and CDR2 is YYNGEE. After removal of 0 bases from V and 0 bases from J, the junction contained 2 bases not matched to a gene. CDR3 length: 15 amino acids. CDR3: CASSVEGLNQETQYF. CDR3 nucleotides: TGTGCCAGCAGCGTAGAGGGACTAAACCAAGAGACCCAGTACTTC.